One and the same sample provided the 31 T cell receptor beta chains below, sequenced in a study of shared clonotypes between healthy human individuals. TCRdb's table, derived via immunoSEQ multiplex PCR, lists solely in-frame clones and lacks some. Of 800,000 to 1,200,000 clones listed, approximately 80% are singletons. Sequencing input: memory CD4+ T cells from PBMCs. Subset indicated: CD45RA-negative fraction. Receptors were obtained from a man aged 18 to 30 in good health. Some clones in this sample may be carry-over from other donors' samples.

V usage is TRBV5-4 and J usage is TRBJ2-3, with D possibly being TRBD2 (6 bases). CDR3 length: 15 residues. The ends were cut back, 0 bases at V and 0 bases at J, with 8 bases in the middle. Germline V gene lookup returns CDR1 SGHNT and CDR2 YYREEE (reference sequence). The CDR3 DNA follows: TGTGCCAGCAGCTTGGACGCGGGAAGCACAGATACGCAGTATTTT. It specifies CASSLDAGSTDTQYF.

The rearrangement joins TRBV29-1 to TRBJ2-2, with TRBD1 matching over 7 bases. J was trimmed by 8 bases and V by 5 bases; bases with no gene match: 2. Germline V gene data show CDR1 as SQVTM and CDR2 as ANQGSEA. The CDR3 totals 11 residues. The DNA of the CDR3 is TGCAGCGTTTCGGACAGGGGGGAGCTGTTTTTT. Translating it yields CSVSDRGELFF.

This sequence joins TRBV5-1 and TRBJ2-3, with D possibly being TRBD1 or TRBD2 (5 bases each). The CDR3 sequence is 15 residues long. Germline loops: CDR1 SGHRS, CDR2 YFSETQ. V lost 4 bases to trimming and J lost 1 base, with 13 bases between them. The CDR3 nucleotides are TGCGCCAGCAGCCCCTGGGGGTGGGGCACAGATACGCAGTATTTT. This gives the protein CASSPWGWGTDTQYF.

The V and J genes are TRBV4-1 and TRBJ2-7, with 7 positions matching TRBD1. Germline V gene sequence: CDR1 MGHRA, CDR2 YSYEKL. The trim removed 0 bases at V and 0 bases at J, leaving 5 bases unmatched. The CDR3 has 16 residues. As DNA, the CDR3 is TGCGCCAGCAGCCAAGATCCCCCAGGGGGCTCCTACGAGCAGTACTTC. Its translation: CASSQDPPGGSYEQYF.

The chain recombines TRBV4-3 with TRBJ1-1; D is undetermined. The germline CDR1 and CDR2 sequences are LGHNA and YSLEER. V was shortened by 3 bases and J by 3 bases, with 14 bases between the two germline ends. The CDR3 totals 15 residues. The CDR3 bases are TGCGCCAGCAGCCAGGCCCACGGGGAACACACTGAAGCTTTCTTT. Its protein product is CASSQAHGEHTEAFF.

The V and J genes are TRBV5-1 and TRBJ2-5, with D hard to call. There are 15 residues in the CDR3. Germline CDR1 SGHRS, CDR2 YFSETQ. The germline V and J ends were trimmed by 2 bases and 5 bases, with 16 bases remaining between them. The CDR3 protein is CASSFTPTLQETQYF. CDR3 sequence (DNA): TGCGCCAGCAGCTTCACACCTACCCTCCAGGAGACCCAGTACTTC.

The CDR3, as DNA: TGCGCCAGCAGGGGACAGGGCGGGACCGGGGAGCTGTTTTTT. This gives the protein CASRGQGGTGELFF. The V and J genes are TRBV5-1 and TRBJ2-2; 9 positions match TRBD1. The CDR3 totals 14 residues. V shed 5 bases and J 5 bases; nucleotides not matched to a gene: 4. Germline lookup yields CDR1 SGHRS and CDR2 YFSETQ.

This clone was seen just once. CDR3 in amino acids: CASSESATTANEQFF. The CDR3 DNA reads as TGTGCCAGCAGCGAAAGCGCAACAACGGCAAATGAGCAGTTCTTC. The chain combines TRBV7-2 with TRBJ2-1, with unresolved D. CDR3 length equals 15 residues. Germline loops: CDR1 SGHTA, CDR2 FQGNSA. Trimming removed 5 bases at V and 7 bases at J, with 18 bases between. The whole variable domain, remainder taken from reference TRBV7-2 and TRBJ2-1, is GAGVSQSPSNKVTEKGKDVELRCDPISGHTALYWYRQSLGQGLEFLIYFQGNSAPDKSGLPSDRFSAERTGGSVSTLTIQRTQQEDSAVYLCASSESATTANEQFFGPGTRLTVL.

Details on this clone: Additional DNA sequences in this sample encode the identical CDR3. This chain joins TRBV27 and TRBJ1-2; D ambiguous. The CDR3 is 12 residues long. Deletions cut 5 bases from V and 4 bases from J, with 8 bases between. The germline CDR1 and CDR2 sequences are MNHEY and SMNVEV (reference sequence). The CDR3 coding sequence is TGTGCCAGCAGTAGCTACGGCTATGGCTACACCTTC. This codes for CASSSYGYGYTF.

J is TRBJ2-5 and V is TRBV29-1; the D gene is possibly TRBD2 (7 bases). The CDR3 has 15 residues. Trimming removed 7 bases at V and 5 bases at J, with 23 bases between. Germline assignment: CDR1 SQVTM and CDR2 ANQGSEA. The CDR3: CSGTRGGGPRETQYF. CDR3 bases: TGCAGCGGCACGAGGGGGGGAGGGCCGAGGGAGACCCAGTACTTC.

The chain has TRBV28 and TRBJ2-5, with 10 bases matching TRBD2. The trim removed 2 bases at V and 5 bases at J, leaving 11 bases unmatched. Germline V gives CDR1 MDHEN, CDR2 SYDVKM. CDR3 length: 17 amino acids. CDR3 region: CASSLPSGRGGGETQYF. The CDR3 region has the DNA TGTGCCAGCAGTTTACCTAGCGGGAGAGGAGGGGGGGAGACCCAGTACTTC.

This sequence joins TRBV28 and TRBJ2-6; possible D gene TRBD2, 5 bases. There are 15 residues in the CDR3. The germline gives CDR1 MDHEN, CDR2 SYDVKM. The V gene lost 7 bases and the J gene lost 3 bases, with 13 bases spanning the gap. The CDR3 reads CASTPPRGGANVLTF. For the CDR3, the DNA is TGTGCCAGCACCCCTCCCCGGGGTGGGGCCAACGTCCTGACTTTC.

This chain links TRBV28 with TRBJ2-7; 7 nucleotides agree with TRBD2. From germline, CDR1 is MDHEN and CDR2 SYDVKM. The CDR3 extends over 14 amino acids. V lost 3 bases to trimming and J lost 6 bases; unmatched junction nucleotides: 8. DNA of the CDR3: TGTGCCAGCAGTTTGGCGGGAGTTTTTTGCGAGCAGTACTTC. Amino acid sequence: CASSLAGVFCEQYF.

This clone was seen only once. The gene calls are TRBV15 and TRBJ2-3, with D maybe TRBD2 (6 bases). Per germline, CDR1 LNHNV and CDR2 YYDKDF (reference sequence). This CDR3 contains 16 residues. Between the trimmed V and J ends, which lost 0 bases and 5 bases, there was a span of 15 bases. The CDR3 protein is CATSRDGTRGRDTQYF. DNA for the CDR3: TGTGCCACCAGCAGAGATGGAACTCGGGGGAGAGATACGCAGTATTTT. Combining the CDR3 with reference TRBV15 and TRBJ2-3 gives the whole variable domain DAMVIQNPRYQVTQFGKPVTLSCSQTLNHNVMYWYQQKSSQAPKLLFHYYDKDFNNEADTPDNFQSRRPNTSFCFLDIRSPGLGDTAMYLCATSRDGTRGRDTQYFGPGTRLTVL.

The chain couples TRBV4-2 to TRBJ2-3, with D perhaps TRBD1 (5 bases). Trimming took 4 bases from V and 2 from J, leaving 10 bases between them. Germline CDR1 reads LGHNA; CDR2 reads YNFKEQ. The CDR3 loop spans 14 amino acids. CDR3 residues: CASSPRQPTDTQYF. For the CDR3, the DNA is TGTGCCAGCAGCCCTAGACAGCCCACAGATACGCAGTATTTT.

The V call is TRBV18, the J call TRBJ2-3; the match to TRBD2 covers 7 bases. This CDR3 comprises 15 residues. Germline V gene lookup returns CDR1 KGHSH and CDR2 LQKENI. V was clipped by 0 bases and J by 4 bases; unmatched bases: 4. CDR3 nucleotide sequence: TGTGCCAGCTCACCACCGGGGAGGGTGGCAGATACGCAGTATTTT. It encodes CASSPPGRVADTQYF.

This chain links TRBV7-8 with TRBJ1-5; 9 nucleotides agree with TRBD1. CDR3 length: 17 amino acids. Trimming took 0 bases from V and 4 from J; bases not matched to a gene: 7. Germline lookup yields CDR1 SGHVS and CDR2 FQNEAQ. CDR3 nucleotide sequence: TGTGCCAGCAGCTTAGCCAGGACAGGGGCGGAAAATCAGCCCCAGCATTTT. Translation gives CASSLARTGAENQPQHF.

The CDR3, as DNA: TGTGCCAGCAGCTTAGACAGGGGGATTATTGAGACCCAGTACTTC. This sequence encodes CASSLDRGIIETQYF. V gene TRBV7-9 combines with J gene TRBJ2-5; 8 bases are shared with TRBD1. The V gene end was trimmed by 1 base and the J gene end by 5 bases; junction bases not matched to a gene: 6. Germline V CDR1 and CDR2: SEHNR, FQNEAQ (reference sequence). CDR3 length: 15 residues.

The V call is TRBV6-1, the J call TRBJ2-5; 7 bases are shared with TRBD1. J lost 2 bases, V lost 5 bases, and 5 bases had no gene match. The CDR3 runs to 14 residues. Germline CDR1 reads MNHNS; CDR2 reads SASEGT. The CDR3 region is CASSPRDRQETQYF. The CDR3 bases are TGTGCCAGCAGTCCCCGGGACAGACAAGAGACCCAGTACTTC.

This chain links TRBV11-2 with TRBJ2-3; D unclear. This CDR3 has 13 amino acids. The V gene lost 1 base and the J gene lost 1 base, with 3 bases spanning the gap. Germline CDR1 is SGHAT and CDR2 is FQNNGV. This CDR3 is CASSLGGTDTQYF. CDR3 coding DNA: TGTGCCAGCAGCTTAGGAGGCACAGATACGCAGTATTTT.

This clone was seen a few times. This chain joins TRBV27 and TRBJ1-2; 8 bases line up with TRBD1. The CDR3 is 15 residues long. The J segment lost 0 bases and the V segment lost 1 base, leaving 1 base of the junction unmatched. Germline CDR1 MNHEY, CDR2 SMNVEV (reference sequence). The CDR3 DNA reads TGTGCCAGCAGTTTATACAGGGGGGCTAACTATGGCTACACCTTC. Translated, it gives CASSLYRGANYGYTF.

The rearrangement uses TRBV5-1 and TRBJ2-3, with TRBD1 identical over 7 bases. Germline V CDR1 and CDR2: SGHRS, YFSETQ. CDR3 size: 15 residues. The trim removed 1 base at V and 4 bases at J, leaving 6 bases unmatched. The CDR3 reads CASSLKGAEADTQYF. The CDR3 region has the DNA TGCGCCAGCAGCTTGAAGGGGGCAGAGGCAGATACGCAGTATTTT. Combining the CDR3 with reference TRBV5-1 and TRBJ2-3 gives the whole variable domain KAGVTQTPRYLIKTRGQQVTLSCSPISGHRSVSWYQQTPGQGLQFLFEYFSETQRNKGNFPGRFSGRQFSNSRSEMNVSTLELGDSALYLCASSLKGAEADTQYFGPGTRLTVL.

This chain links TRBV2 with TRBJ1-5; unclear D gene. The CDR3 spans 15 residues. Trimming took off 0 bases at V and 3 bases at J, with 9 bases between the two ends. The V gene's germline CDR1 is SNHLY and CDR2 FYNNEI. The CDR3 DNA is TGTGCCAGCAGTGAAGCGCTGGGAGACAATCAGCCCCAGCATTTT. It specifies CASSEALGDNQPQHF.

J is TRBJ1-3 and V is TRBV19; 9 nucleotides agree with TRBD1. This CDR3 comprises 17 residues. V gave up 6 bases and J gave up 1 base; unmatched junction bases: 10. Germline V gene sequence: CDR1 LNHDA, CDR2 SQIVND (reference sequence). Here the CDR3 reads CASRDYRGPPSGNTIYF. The CDR3 bases are TGTGCCAGTAGGGACTACAGGGGGCCGCCGTCTGGAAACACCATATATTTT.

The gene calls are TRBV10-2 and TRBJ2-7; 9 nucleotides line up with TRBD1. The CDR3 totals 15 residues. The V and J ends lost 4 bases and 5 bases, in that order; junction bases with no gene match: 9. Germline lookup yields CDR1 WSHSY and CDR2 SAAADI. Here the CDR3 reads CASSVLLGQGHEQYF. DNA of the CDR3: TGCGCCAGCAGTGTCCTTTTGGGACAGGGCCACGAGCAGTACTTC.

The rearrangement links TRBV10-1 to TRBJ1-2; D is undetermined. Deletions cut 1 base from V and 2 bases from J, with 5 bases between. CDR3 size: 13 residues. The germline CDR1 and CDR2 sequences are WNHNN and SYGVQD (reference sequence). CDR3 loop: CASSEFPNYGYTF. CDR3 nucleotide sequence: TGCGCCAGCAGTGAGTTCCCGAACTATGGCTACACCTTC.

The J gene is TRBJ1-4, the V gene TRBV5-8; D call uncertain. V lost 0 bases and J lost 5, with 8 bases in between. The CDR3 sequence is 14 residues long. Germline CDR1 and CDR2: SGHTS and YDEGEE. The CDR3 loop reads CASSLGAWNEKLFF. In DNA form, the CDR3 reads TGTGCCAGCAGCTTGGGGGCCTGGAATGAAAAACTGTTTTTT. Together with reference TRBV5-8 and TRBJ1-4, the CDR3 gives the full variable domain: EAGVTQSPTHLIKTRGQQATLRCSPISGHTSVYWYQQALGLGLQFLLWYDEGEERNRGNFPPRFSGRQFPNYSSELNVNALELEDSALYLCASSLGAWNEKLFFGSGTQLSVL.

The V gene is TRBV4-3, the J gene TRBJ2-3, with 13 bases identical to TRBD2. V shed 1 base and J 4 bases; nucleotides not matched to a gene: 11. The CDR3 is 19 amino acids. Germline loops: CDR1 LGHNA, CDR2 YSLEER. This CDR3 is CASSQGPLLAGGPADTQYF. CDR3 nucleotides: TGCGCCAGCAGCCAAGGCCCGTTACTAGCGGGAGGGCCCGCAGATACGCAGTATTTT.

The rearrangement uses TRBV30 and TRBJ2-4, with a weak D call TRBD2 (6 bases). Trimming removed 1 base from V and 11 bases from J, with 9 bases in between. Germline CDR1 reads GTSNPN; CDR2 reads SVGIG (reference sequence). The CDR3 is 11 residues long. The CDR3, as DNA: TGTGCCTGGAGTGGCGGGGTCCTTCAGTACTTC. It is translated as CAWSGGVLQYF. The entire variable domain, with the rest obtained from reference TRBV30 and TRBJ2-4, is as follows: SQTIHQWPATLVQPVGSPLSLECTVEGTSNPNLYWYRQAAGRGLQLLFYSVGIGQISSEVPQNLSASRPQDRQFILSSKKLLLSDSGFYLCAWSGGVLQYFGAGTRLSVL.

This clone was seen just once. The chain joins TRBV6-6 to TRBJ2-7; TRBD1 aligns across 10 bases. The J segment lost 7 bases and the V segment lost 10 bases, leaving 13 bases of the junction unmatched. The CDR3 totals 14 residues. Germline V gene sequence: CDR1 MNHNY, CDR2 SVGAGI (reference sequence). The CDR3 loop is CATQRQGATGEQYF. DNA for the CDR3: TGTGCCACCCAACGACAGGGGGCGACGGGGGAGCAGTACTTC.

The chain links TRBV10-2 to TRBJ2-7, with 9 bases identical to TRBD1. The CDR3 runs to 14 residues. Per germline, CDR1 WSHSY and CDR2 SAAADI. V lost 6 bases and J lost 1; bases outside the gene matches: 4. In DNA, the CDR3 is TGCGCCAGCAGGGCGGGACAGGGATCCTACGAGCAGTACTTC. Its translation is CASRAGQGSYEQYF.